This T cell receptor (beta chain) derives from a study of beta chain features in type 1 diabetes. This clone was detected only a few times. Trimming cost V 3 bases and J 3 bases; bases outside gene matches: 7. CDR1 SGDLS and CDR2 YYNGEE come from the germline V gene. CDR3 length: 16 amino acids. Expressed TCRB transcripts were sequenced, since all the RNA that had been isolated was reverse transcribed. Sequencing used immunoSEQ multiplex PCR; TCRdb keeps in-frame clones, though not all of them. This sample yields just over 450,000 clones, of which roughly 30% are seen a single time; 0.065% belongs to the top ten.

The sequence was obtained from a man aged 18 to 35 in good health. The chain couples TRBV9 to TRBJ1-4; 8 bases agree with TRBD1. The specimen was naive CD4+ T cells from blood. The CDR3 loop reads CASSAGDRRSNEKLFF. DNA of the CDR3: TGTGCCAGCAGCGCAGGGGACAGGCGATCTAATGAAAAACTGTTTTTT.